This T cell receptor beta chain originates from a study of blood T cells in healthy people across ages. Whole-study results and caveats: CMV infection status of these donors was not known.

Each donor had ten milliliters of peripheral blood drawn. The authors ran a second PCR of 7 to 11 cycles using a sample-barcoded 5' primer and a J-beta primer mix. TCRdb reanalysed the 5' RACE reads using MiXCR and keeps one entry per CDR3 protein. The sample holds 1.5 million to 2 million distinct CDR3 sequences; just under 50% are singletons and the top ten take less than 2.5%. On this clonotype itself: The target antigen is unknown.

V was trimmed by 6 bases and J by 1 base, leaving 3 bases between them. The germline gives CDR1 MDHEN, CDR2 SYDVKM. This CDR3 contains 12 residues. The sequence was obtained from a woman aged 40 to 55 in good health. This chain links TRBV28 with TRBJ2-2; no clear D. Input material: blood. The CDR3 loop reads CASRMNTGELFF. The CDR3 DNA sequence: TGTGCCAGCAGAATGAACACCGGGGAGCTGTTTTTT.